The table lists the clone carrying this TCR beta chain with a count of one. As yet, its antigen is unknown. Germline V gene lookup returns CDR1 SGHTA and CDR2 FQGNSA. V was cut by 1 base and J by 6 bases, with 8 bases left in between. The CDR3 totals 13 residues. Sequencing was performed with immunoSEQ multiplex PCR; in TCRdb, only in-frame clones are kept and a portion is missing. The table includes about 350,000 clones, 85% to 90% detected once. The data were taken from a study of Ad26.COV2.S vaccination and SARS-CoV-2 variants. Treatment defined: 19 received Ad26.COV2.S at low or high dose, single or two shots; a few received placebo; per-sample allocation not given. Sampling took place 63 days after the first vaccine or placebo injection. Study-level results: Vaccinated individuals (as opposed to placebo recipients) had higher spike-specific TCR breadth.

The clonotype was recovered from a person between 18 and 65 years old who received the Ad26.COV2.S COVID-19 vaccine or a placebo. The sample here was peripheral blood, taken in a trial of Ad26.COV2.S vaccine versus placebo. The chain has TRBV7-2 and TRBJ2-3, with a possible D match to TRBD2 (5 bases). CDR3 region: CASSLEAGDTQYF. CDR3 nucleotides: TGTGCCAGCAGCTTAGAGGCGGGTGATACGCAGTATTTT.